Following are 24 T cell receptor beta chains from one sample sequenced in a study of CD8+ T cells in alopecia areata. Treatment specified: oral pan-JAK inhibitor, 5-10 mg twice daily. Sequencing relied on a cDNA template that was reverse transcribed from extracted RNA. TCRdb keeps only in-frame clones here, not all; method: immunoSEQ multiplex PCR. The sample yields 250,000 to 300,000 clones, roughly 50% seen once. This material consisted of CD4+ T cells sorted from blood, taken at week 24, from a patient treated with tofacitinib. All receptors come from a human donor with alopecia areata.

On this clone itself: The same CDR3 can be traced to other DNA sequences in this sample. The chain combines TRBV6-5 with TRBJ2-6; TRBD2 is a possible D gene (5 bases). The germline V gene encodes CDR1 MNHEY and CDR2 SVGAGI. This CDR3 comprises 15 residues. Trimming took 2 bases from V and 2 from J, leaving 7 bases between them. The CDR3 nucleotides are TGTGCCAGCAGTTACCGCGGGCCTGGGGCCAACGTCCTGACTTTC. Its translation is CASSYRGPGANVLTF.

The CDR3 bases are TGTGCCAGCAGTCCCCACCGGGACAGAGCCAAAAACATTCAGTACTTC. It translates to CASSPHRDRAKNIQYF. The rearrangement uses TRBV28 and TRBJ2-4; 7 positions match TRBD1. Looked up from germline, CDR1 is MDHEN and CDR2 is SYDVKM. The CDR3 is 16 residues long. The junction had 7 bases not matched to a gene; V was cut back by 5 bases and J by 0 bases.

The chain joins TRBV7-2 to TRBJ2-3; unclear D gene. Germline V CDR1 and CDR2: SGHTA, FQGNSA. The CDR3 is 17 residues long. Trimming took 4 bases from V and 6 from J, leaving 23 bases between them. CDR3 coding DNA: TGTGCCAGCAGCTGGCCCCCGGACGATCCAGAAGGCGATACGCAGTATTTT. Protein product: CASSWPPDDPEGDTQYF.

V is TRBV30 and J is TRBJ1-2; D is undetermined. Per germline, CDR1 GTSNPN and CDR2 SVGIG (reference sequence). The CDR3 loop spans 12 amino acids. V was pared by 2 bases and J by 4 bases, with 8 bases between. Here the CDR3 reads CAWSSGRYGYTF. The DNA of the CDR3 is TGTGCCTGGAGTTCCGGGCGCTATGGCTACACCTTC.

This clone was seen only a few times. The V gene is TRBV30, the J gene TRBJ2-3; possible D gene TRBD1, 5 bases. The V gene's germline CDR1 is GTSNPN and CDR2 SVGIG (reference sequence). Trimming shortened V by 5 bases and J by 7 bases, and 13 bases separated the two germline ends. This CDR3 comprises 12 residues. The CDR3 region is CAWAQGANTQYF. CDR3 DNA: TGTGCCTGGGCCCAAGGGGCAAATACGCAGTATTTT.

This clone appeared a few times. CDR3 bases: TGTGCCATCAGTGGTGACAGGGCACCCGAAGCTTTCTTT. It specifies CAISGDRAPEAFF. This chain joins TRBV10-3 and TRBJ1-1; 7 nucleotides match TRBD1. The junction had 7 bases not matched to a gene; V was cut back by 4 bases and J by 8 bases. CDR1 is ENHRY, CDR2 SYGVKD, per germline. This CDR3 comprises 13 residues.

Remarks on this clone: At one end, the junction sequence differs from germline, possibly due to a read error. The chain is built from TRBV4-2 and TRBJ2-7; the match to TRBD2 covers 9 bases. Germline V gene sequence: CDR1 LGHNA, CDR2 YNFKEQ. The CDR3 extends over 13 amino acids. The CDR3 nucleotides read TGTGCCACCAGCGGGGGGCCCCCCTACGAGCAGTACTTC. Translated: CATSGGPPYEQYF.

The sample holds one count of this clone. The chain combines TRBV6-5 with TRBJ2-6; no reliable D call. CDR3 length: 12 residues. The V end lost 6 bases, the J end lost 1 base, and 1 base lay between the germline ends. Looked up from germline, CDR1 is MNHEY and CDR2 is SVGAGI. The CDR3 loop reads CASRSGANVLTF. CDR3 bases: TGTGCCAGCAGGTCTGGGGCCAACGTCCTGACTTTC.

The rearrangement joins TRBV4-1 to TRBJ2-7, with D unresolved. The CDR3 has 17 residues. Germline CDR1 MGHRA, CDR2 YSYEKL. V lost 3 bases and J lost 3, with 21 bases in between. CDR3 nucleotides: TGCGCCAGCAGCCAGGGTTCGGGCCTCACAAGCGTCTACGAGCAGTACTTC. It translates to CASSQGSGLTSVYEQYF.

V usage is TRBV5-4 and J usage is TRBJ2-1; TRBD2 matches 11 bases. After removal of 2 bases from V and 7 bases from J, the junction contained 8 bases not matched to a gene. The CDR3 runs to 16 residues. Germline-derived CDR1 and CDR2 are SGHNT and YYREEE (reference sequence). DNA of the CDR3: TGTGCCAGCAGCTTTGGACCGGGACTAGCGGAGAATGAGCAGTTCTTC. It codes for CASSFGPGLAENEQFF.

This clone was counted only a few times. This chain uses TRBV30 with TRBJ1-2; D is perhaps TRBD1 (5 bases). Germline V gene lookup returns CDR1 GTSNPN and CDR2 SVGIG (reference sequence). The CDR3 consists of 16 residues. Trimming stripped 0 bases from V and 2 bases from J, with 16 bases between. The CDR3 DNA reads as TGTGCCTGGAGTGTATACGGTGGGACGGAAAACTATGGCTACACCTTC. It yields the protein CAWSVYGGTENYGYTF.

There are a few counts of this clone. CDR3: CASSSAGQYNSPLHF. In DNA, the CDR3 is TGTGCCAGCAGCTCAGCAGGACAGTATAATTCACCCCTCCACTTT. This chain uses TRBV11-2 with TRBJ1-6; tentative D call: TRBD1 (6 bases). V lost 4 bases to trimming and J lost 4 bases, with 11 bases between them. Germline CDR1 SGHAT, CDR2 FQNNGV. The CDR3 spans 15 residues. Full variable domain (remainder filled in from reference TRBV11-2 and TRBJ1-6): EAGVAQSPRYKIIEKRQSVAFWCNPISGHATLYWYQQILGQGPKLLIQFQNNGVVDDSQLPKDRFSAERLKGVDSTLKIQPAKLEDSAVYLCASSSAGQYNSPLHFGNGTRLTVT.

The chain recombines TRBV7-3 with TRBJ1-2, with TRBD1 matching 7 bases. Germline-derived CDR1 and CDR2 are SGHTA and FQGTGA. V shed 5 bases, J shed 2 bases, and the junction held 8 bases outside the gene matches. The CDR3 has 15 amino acids. The CDR3 protein is CASSPRQGGNYGYTF. The CDR3 coding sequence is TGTGCCAGCAGCCCGCGACAGGGCGGGAACTATGGCTACACCTTC.

The V and J genes are TRBV6-6 and TRBJ2-7; tentatively, D is TRBD1 (5 bases). Deletions cut 9 bases from V and 0 bases from J, with 9 bases between. This CDR3 comprises 12 residues. The germline V gene encodes CDR1 MNHNY and CDR2 SVGAGI (reference sequence). The CDR3 DNA sequence: TGTGCCAGTGGGGCCTTCTCCTACGAGCAGTACTTC. Its translation is CASGAFSYEQYF.

V is TRBV6-1 and J is TRBJ2-5, with TRBD1 as a possible D gene (5 bases). The length of the CDR3 is 12 residues. V was trimmed by 8 bases and J by 2 bases, leaving 9 bases between them. CDR1 and CDR2 (germline): MNHNS, SASEGT. The CDR3 loop is CASGRQQETQYF. In DNA, the CDR3 is TGTGCCAGCGGAAGACAGCAAGAGACCCAGTACTTC.

The chain uses TRBV4-1 and TRBJ1-4; D remains ambiguous. The CDR3 runs to 14 residues. Germline loops: CDR1 MGHRA, CDR2 YSYEKL. V lost 1 base, J lost 7 bases, and 10 bases lay in between. CDR3 sequence (DNA): TGCGCCAGCAGCCAAGTACTTGTCAGTGAAAAACTGTTTTTT. Amino acids: CASSQVLVSEKLFF.

There are a few counts of this clone. The chain recombines TRBV14 with TRBJ1-6, with no clear D. Trimming stripped 4 bases from V and 5 bases from J, with 6 bases between. Per germline, CDR1 SGHDN and CDR2 FVKESK. The CDR3 runs 13 residues. CDR3 sequence (DNA): TGTGCCAGCAGCCGAGGCGATAATTCACCCCTCCACTTT. Amino acids: CASSRGDNSPLHF. The variable domain in full, with the rest retrieved from reference TRBV14 and TRBJ1-6, is EAGVTQFPSHSVIEKGQTVTLRCDPISGHDNLYWYRRVMGKEIKFLLHFVKESKQDESGMPNNRFLAERTGGTYSTLKVQPAELEDSGVYFCASSRGDNSPLHFGNGTRLTVT.

The chain is built from TRBV7-6 and TRBJ2-3; D gene ambiguous. Germline-derived CDR1 and CDR2 are SGHVS and FNYEAQ. The V end lost 6 bases, the J end lost 6 bases, and 10 bases lay between the germline ends. CDR3 size: 12 residues. CDR3 region: CASSLRTDTQYF. Here the CDR3 DNA reads TGTGCCAGCAGTCTAAGGACGGATACGCAGTATTTT.

The V call is TRBV6-5, the J call TRBJ2-3, with D unresolved. The V end was cut by 7 bases, the J end by 6 bases, with 8 bases between. The germline V gene encodes CDR1 MNHEY and CDR2 SVGAGI. The CDR3 is 11 amino acids. CDR3 in amino acids: CASTRTDTQYF. CDR3 coding DNA: TGTGCCAGCACCAGGACGGATACGCAGTATTTT.

The rearrangement links TRBV30 to TRBJ2-7; 11 positions agree with TRBD2. CDR1 and CDR2 (germline): GTSNPN, SVGIG (reference sequence). This CDR3 has 15 amino acids. The junction had 5 bases not matched to a gene; V was cut back by 2 bases and J by 2 bases. Here the CDR3 DNA reads TGTGCCTGGAGTCCGGGACTAGCGGACGCCTACGAGCAGTACTTC. This sequence encodes CAWSPGLADAYEQYF.

CDR3 region: CSVDPGGSGNTIYF. The CDR3 bases are TGCAGCGTTGATCCAGGAGGTTCTGGAAACACCATATATTTT. The rearrangement uses TRBV29-1 and TRBJ1-3, with D unclear. The CDR3 covers 14 residues. The V end lost 3 bases, the J end lost 1 base, and 10 bases lay between the germline ends. The germline V gene has CDR1 SQVTM and CDR2 ANQGSEA.

The V and J genes are TRBV30 and TRBJ1-6; 7 bases agree with TRBD1. Germline CDR1 reads GTSNPN; CDR2 reads SVGIG (reference sequence). V lost 3 bases to trimming and J lost 8 bases; unmatched junction nucleotides: 4. CDR3 length: 13 residues. In DNA, the CDR3 is TGTGCCTGGAGCCCCGACAGGGATTCACCCCTCCACTTT. This translates into CAWSPDRDSPLHF. Looking up the rest from reference TRBV30 and TRBJ1-6 gives the full variable domain: SQTIHQWPATLVQPVGSPLSLECTVEGTSNPNLYWYRQAAGRGLQLLFYSVGIGQISSEVPQNLSASRPQDRQFILSSKKLLLSDSGFYLCAWSPDRDSPLHFGNGTRLTVT.

This clone occurred a few times. The chain couples TRBV19 to TRBJ2-1; no reliable D call. The V gene lost 5 bases and the J gene lost 3 bases, with 17 bases spanning the gap. The CDR3 is 16 amino acids. Germline CDR1 reads LNHDA; CDR2 reads SQIVND (reference sequence). The CDR3 loop reads CASSGWNPHNYNEQFF. The CDR3 bases are TGTGCCAGTAGTGGCTGGAACCCGCATAACTACAATGAGCAGTTCTTC.

The V gene is TRBV7-2, the J gene TRBJ1-2, with 7 bases fitting TRBD1. The length of the CDR3 is 15 residues. Germline CDR1 SGHTA, CDR2 FQGNSA. The V segment lost 1 base and the J segment 4 bases; nucleotides outside the gene matches: 6. CDR3 sequence (DNA): TGTGCCAGCAGCTTAGGGGGGACAGACTCCTATGGCTACACCTTC. This sequence encodes CASSLGGTDSYGYTF. Using reference TRBV7-2 and TRBJ1-2 for the parts outside the CDR3, the full variable domain is GAGVSQSPSNKVTEKGKDVELRCDPISGHTALYWYRQSLGQGLEFLIYFQGNSAPDKSGLPSDRFSAERTGGSVSTLTIQRTQQEDSAVYLCASSLGGTDSYGYTFGSGTRLTVV.